This T cell receptor (beta chain) derives from a study of T cell repertoires in cytomegalovirus infection. Whole-study context: Through public TCR beta signatures, both CMV infection and matching HLA type were indicated. Whole-study results and caveats: HLA-C-restricted CMV clonotypes gave the most frequent clonotype in two of eight donors. Frequencies of public TCR beta families were cumulated, and this identified carriers of CMV plus the relevant HLA.

This clonotype was seen more than once but under ten times. The antigen remains unidentified. TCRdb re-called the reads through MiXCR, storing one row per CDR3 protein. The repertoire holds around 260,000 distinct CDR3 sequences, with less than 9.5% as singletons. The sample taken for sequencing was PBMCs. This TCR was recovered from a human donor in good health (CMV status not recorded). Some clones in this sample may be carry-over from other donors' samples.

DNA for the CDR3: TGTGCCAGCAGCGTAGGATGGGGCGCGATAAATGAGCAGTTCTTC. Its protein is CASSVGWGAINEQFF. V usage is TRBV9 and J usage is TRBJ2-1, with D tentatively TRBD1 (5 bases). Per germline, CDR1 SGDLS and CDR2 YYNGEE. V shed 0 bases and J shed 7 bases, with 14 bases lying between them. The CDR3 spans 15 residues.